One and the same sample provided the 7 T cell receptor beta chains below, sequenced in a study of blood T cell repertoires in COVID-19. The method was immunoSEQ multiplex PCR; TCRdb's version includes in-frame clones alone and lacks a portion of them. The data show about 200,000 clones, around 92% seen once. The material sequenced was PBMCs or T cells enriched from blood (not recorded which). Every receptor here comes from a young woman who had recovered from COVID-19.

The chain uses TRBV5-4 and TRBJ1-6; D gene unclear. The ends were cut back, 4 bases at V and 9 bases at J, with 11 bases in the middle. The length of the CDR3 is 13 residues. Germline CDR1 and CDR2: SGHNT and YYREEE (reference sequence). CDR3 in DNA: TGTGCCAGCAGCAGCCCGGGAGTTTCACCCCTCCACTTT. Translated: CASSSPGVSPLHF. Variable domain in full (rest from reference TRBV5-4 and TRBJ1-6): ETGVTQSPTHLIKTRGQQVTLRCSSQSGHNTVSWYQQALGQGPQFIFQYYREEENGRGNFPPRFSGLQFPNYSSELNVNALELDDSALYLCASSSPGVSPLHFGNGTRLTVT.

The gene calls are TRBV5-6 and TRBJ2-3, with TRBD2 identical over 13 bases. Trimming took 1 base from V and 0 from J; bases not matched to a gene: 8. Germline lookup yields CDR1 SGHDT and CDR2 YYEEEE. CDR3 size: 19 residues. The CDR3 loop reads CASSLPRLAGGPSTDTQYF. The CDR3 DNA reads TGTGCCAGCAGCTTGCCCCGACTAGCGGGGGGCCCAAGCACAGATACGCAGTATTTT.

This clone was detected only once. The chain is built from TRBV5-6 and TRBJ2-1; no reliable D call. There are 13 residues in the CDR3. The V end lost 0 bases, the J end lost 10 bases, and 11 bases lay between the germline ends. In germline, CDR1 is SGHDT, CDR2 YYEEEE. CDR3 residues: CASSLARQPEQFF. CDR3 DNA sequence: TGTGCCAGCAGCTTGGCCAGGCAGCCCGAGCAGTTCTTC.

The chain employs TRBV29-1 and TRBJ2-5; D is possibly TRBD2 (6 bases). The ends were cut back, 5 bases at V and 5 bases at J, with 21 bases in the middle. CDR3 length: 15 amino acids. Germline V gene sequence: CDR1 SQVTM, CDR2 ANQGSEA. As DNA, the CDR3 is TGCAGCGTTAGGCGGGACCCCGGGGAGCAGGAGACCCAGTACTTC. Encoded protein: CSVRRDPGEQETQYF.

V usage is TRBV27 and J usage is TRBJ2-7; TRBD1 matches at 7 bases. V shed 4 bases, J shed 2 bases, and the junction held 5 bases outside the gene matches. Germline V CDR1 and CDR2: MNHEY, SMNVEV (reference sequence). The CDR3 length is 14 residues. CDR3 nucleotides: TGTGCCAGCAGTTGGGCTCAGGGGGCCTACGAGCAGTACTTC. Translated, it gives CASSWAQGAYEQYF.

The J gene is TRBJ2-3, the V gene TRBV5-1; D is undetermined. V shed 0 bases and J shed 2 bases, with 10 bases lying between them. The CDR3 sequence is 15 residues long. Germline V gene sequence: CDR1 SGHRS, CDR2 YFSETQ. The CDR3 here is CASSLVAASTDTQYF. CDR3 DNA: TGCGCCAGCAGCTTGGTGGCTGCCTCCACAGATACGCAGTATTTT.

This rearrangement joins TRBV9 to TRBJ2-6; 8 nucleotides agree with TRBD1. This CDR3 is built from 20 residues. V lost 1 base, J lost 2 bases, and 14 bases stayed unmatched. CDR1 SGDLS and CDR2 YYNGEE come from the germline V gene. The DNA of the CDR3 is TGTGCCAGCAGCGTAAAAGTTCTTACAGGGGGTTTTGCTGGGGCCAACGTCCTGACTTTC. It codes for CASSVKVLTGGFAGANVLTF.